This T cell receptor (beta chain) was documented in a study of shared clonotypes between healthy human individuals. General observations from the study: Generation probability values for non-shared clonotypes were lower than those for clonotypes shared by all four donors.

The CDR3 has 13 amino acids. Germline CDR1 reads SEHNR; CDR2 reads FQNEAQ (reference sequence). V dropped 2 bases and J dropped 6 bases, with 8 bases sitting between them. The table came from immunoSEQ multiplex PCR; TCRdb's copy has only in-frame clones and leaves some out. This sample has millions of clones, with approximately 92% found just once. About this clone: Its matching antigen is unknown.

This chain uses TRBV7-9 with TRBJ1-5; D uncertain. The sequenced sample was naive CD4+ T cells sorted from blood. As for subset: CD45RA+ positively selected. The receptor's source is a man younger than 30 in good health. CDR3 sequence reads: CASSLMLGQPQHF. CDR3 bases: TGTGCCAGCAGCTTAATGTTAGGTCAGCCCCAGCATTTT.